These 14 T cell receptor beta chains were sequenced from one sample in a study of T cell responses to AZD1222 COVID-19 vaccine. The repertoire was sequenced with immunoSEQ multiplex PCR; TCRdb's copy has only in-frame clones and lacks some. The sample comprises roughly 50,000 clones, around 90% of which are singletons, and under 5% rests with the top ten. This sample comprised peripheral blood, obtained on day 0 of AZD1222 vaccination. Source of these receptors: an adult in good health.

The chain recombines TRBV11-3 with TRBJ2-2, with 8 bases fitting TRBD2. Germline assignment: CDR1 SGHNT and CDR2 YENEEA. The length of the CDR3 is 17 residues. V dropped 0 bases and J dropped 7; count of bases not matched to a gene: 10. The CDR3 is CASSLDPGGGYGGELFF. CDR3 sequence (DNA): TGTGCCAGCAGCTTAGACCCGGGCGGGGGGTATGGCGGGGAGCTGTTTTTT.

The V gene is TRBV6-5, the J gene TRBJ2-5; D is uncertain. V lost 2 bases and J 5 bases, leaving 9 bases between the germline ends. This CDR3 spans 13 amino acids. Germline V CDR1 and CDR2: MNHEY, SVGAGI. In DNA form, the CDR3 reads TGTGCCAGCAGTTACGACTTGGGGGAGACCCAGTACTTC. Protein: CASSYDLGETQYF.

The chain employs TRBV5-1 and TRBJ1-3; TRBD1 is a possible D gene (5 bases). Germline V gene lookup returns CDR1 SGHRS and CDR2 YFSETQ. CDR3 size: 16 residues. Trimming cost V 0 bases and J 0 bases, with 10 bases left between them. The CDR3 DNA reads TGCGCCAGCAGCTTGGGGGGCAGGCCCTCTGGAAACACCATATATTTT. Its protein product is CASSLGGRPSGNTIYF.

The chain joins TRBV5-1 to TRBJ1-3; tentatively, D is TRBD1 (6 bases). This CDR3 region has 17 residues. Germline CDR1 and CDR2: SGHRS and YFSETQ. Trimming removed 0 bases from V and 1 base from J, with 14 bases in between. The CDR3 sequence is CASSLAMGQPSGNTIYF. Written as DNA, the CDR3 is TGCGCCAGCAGCTTGGCCATGGGACAACCATCTGGAAACACCATATATTTT. Full variable domain (outside the CDR3, taken from reference TRBV5-1 and TRBJ1-3): KAGVTQTPRYLIKTRGQQVTLSCSPISGHRSVSWYQQTPGQGLQFLFEYFSETQRNKGNFPGRFSGRQFSNSRSEMNVSTLELGDSALYLCASSLAMGQPSGNTIYFGEGSWLTVV.

J is TRBJ1-2 and V is TRBV19; D is possibly TRBD1 (5 bases). The CDR3 spans 14 residues. V was shortened by 3 bases and J by 3 bases, with 11 bases between the two germline ends. CDR1 and CDR2 (germline): LNHDA, SQIVND (reference sequence). In DNA form, the CDR3 reads TGTGCCAGTAGTATGGGCAGGGCTGACTATGGCTACACCTTC. Encoded protein: CASSMGRADYGYTF.

This chain links TRBV4-2 with TRBJ1-2; D unclear. Germline V CDR1 and CDR2: LGHNA, YNFKEQ. Between the trimmed V and J ends, which lost 1 base and 0 bases, there was a span of 6 bases. This CDR3 is 14 amino acids long. DNA of the CDR3: TGTGCCAGCAGCCAAGGGGCAACTAACTATGGCTACACCTTC. Amino acids: CASSQGATNYGYTF.

The genes are TRBV2 and TRBJ2-3; D is uncertain. There are 14 residues in the CDR3. The ends were cut back, 2 bases at V and 0 bases at J, with 6 bases in the middle. The germline gives CDR1 SNHLY, CDR2 FYNNEI. The CDR3 region is CASSEQLSTDTQYF. The CDR3 region has the DNA TGTGCCAGCAGTGAACAGCTTAGCACAGATACGCAGTATTTT.

The chain employs TRBV7-9 and TRBJ2-4, with 8 bases matching TRBD1. CDR1 and CDR2 from the germline V gene are SEHNR and FQNEAQ (reference sequence). The CDR3 extends over 16 amino acids. J lost 0 bases, V lost 1 base, and 2 bases had no gene match. CDR3 region: CASSLGQGLAKNIQYF. The CDR3 DNA reads as TGTGCCAGCAGCTTAGGACAGGGGCTAGCCAAAAACATTCAGTACTTC.

The V and J genes are TRBV11-2 and TRBJ2-3; 7 bases align to TRBD2. Germline CDR1 SGHAT, CDR2 FQNNGV. CDR3 size: 16 residues. V shed 4 bases and J 5 bases; nucleotides not matched to a gene: 12. CDR3 in amino acids: CASSSPSGRFRDTQYF. The CDR3 region has the DNA TGTGCCAGCAGCTCCCCTAGCGGACGGTTTCGAGATACGCAGTATTTT.

The V gene is TRBV24-1, the J gene TRBJ2-3, with TRBD1 as a possible D gene (6 bases). The CDR3 is 16 residues long. Looked up from germline, CDR1 is KGHDR and CDR2 is SFDVKD. V was pared by 0 bases and J by 1 base, with 10 bases between. This CDR3 reads CATSDLQGRGTDTQYF. The CDR3 DNA is TGTGCCACCAGTGATTTGCAGGGGCGCGGCACAGATACGCAGTATTTT.

The chain employs TRBV7-2 and TRBJ2-5, with a tentative D call TRBD2 (5 bases). The V end was cut by 2 bases, the J end by 4 bases, with 8 bases between. Germline CDR1 and CDR2: SGHTA and FQGNSA. This CDR3 region has 13 residues. The CDR3 DNA reads TGTGCCAGCAGCTTAACAGAGGGAGAGACCCAGTACTTC. Residues: CASSLTEGETQYF. The whole variable domain, filled in from reference TRBV7-2 and TRBJ2-5, reads GAGVSQSPSNKVTEKGKDVELRCDPISGHTALYWYRQSLGQGLEFLIYFQGNSAPDKSGLPSDRFSAERTGGSVSTLTIQRTQQEDSAVYLCASSLTEGETQYFGPGTRLLVL.

This clone appeared a single time. This chain joins TRBV24-1 and TRBJ2-5; 12 positions agree with TRBD2. V gave up 7 bases and J gave up 3 bases; unmatched junction bases: 2. The CDR3 totals 14 residues. CDR1 and CDR2 (germline): KGHDR, SFDVKD. Written as DNA, the CDR3 is TGTGCCACCAGCCTAGCGGGGGGGAAAGAGACCCAGTACTTC. Its protein product is CATSLAGGKETQYF.

This chain connects TRBV7-8 to TRBJ1-1, with D possibly matching TRBD1 (5 bases). Germline V lookup: CDR1 SGHVS, CDR2 FQNEAQ. V lost 3 bases and J lost 4, with 18 bases in between. There are 16 residues in the CDR3. This CDR3 reads CASSLGRVRSSTEAFF. The CDR3 DNA follows: TGTGCCAGCAGCTTGGGACGGGTGAGGTCATCCACTGAAGCTTTCTTT.

This chain joins TRBV11-2 and TRBJ1-2, with D maybe TRBD1 (6 bases). The CDR3 extends over 14 amino acids. V was shortened by 7 bases and J by 2 bases, with 14 bases between the two germline ends. Germline CDR1 and CDR2: SGHAT and FQNNGV. The CDR3 reads CASKKGEENYGYTF. The CDR3 region has the DNA TGTGCCAGCAAAAAGGGGGAGGAGAACTATGGCTACACCTTC.